The 29 T cell receptor beta chains given below trace back to one sample, sequenced in a study of CD8 T cells in ankylosing spondylitis. Notes on the study in general: A motif in TCR beta, a set of about 8 highly homologous variants, appeared characteristic of ankylosing spondylitis blood.

TCRdb processed the 5' RACE reads anew with MiXCR; each CDR3 protein has one entry. This sample has about 800,000 distinct CDR3 sequences, with about 10% found just once. These TCRs are of unknown antigen specificity. Sequencing used blood, either unsorted or a sorted T cell fraction (not recorded which). The receptors originated from a male donor with ankylosing spondylitis.

The genes are TRBV20-1 and TRBJ2-3; D is possibly TRBD1 or TRBD2 (5 bases each). The CDR3 length is 14 residues. Germline values: CDR1 DFQATT, CDR2 SNEGSKA (reference sequence). Trimming removed 3 bases at V and 2 bases at J, with 12 bases between. CDR3 DNA sequence: TGCAGTGCTAGTATTTCGGGGACCACAGATACGCAGTATTTT. The encoded protein is CSASISGTTDTQYF.

This clonotype was counted between two and nine times. V gene TRBV28 combines with J gene TRBJ2-5; TRBD2 matches at 8 bases. The V gene end was trimmed by 7 bases and the J gene end by 3 bases; junction bases not matched to a gene: 4. Germline CDR1 MDHEN, CDR2 SYDVKM. This CDR3 has 13 amino acids. The CDR3 spells CASIRGGKETQYF. The CDR3 nucleotides read TGTGCCAGCATCCGGGGGGGGAAAGAGACCCAGTACTTC.

The chain couples TRBV12-3 or TRBV12-4 to TRBJ1-2; D remains unclear. Between the trimmed V and J ends, which lost 5 bases and 4 bases, there was a span of 14 bases. CDR3 size: 14 residues. CDR3 nucleotide sequence: TGTGCCAGCAGTACAACGGCTAAGAGCTATGGCTACACCTTC. This translates into CASSTTAKSYGYTF.

This clonotype was seen repeatedly, ten times or more. This rearrangement joins TRBV12-3 or TRBV12-4 to TRBJ1-6, with TRBD1 matching 9 bases. After removal of 5 bases from V and 9 bases from J, the junction contained 8 bases not matched to a gene. This CDR3 has 15 residues. The CDR3 loop is CASSRDRADGSPLHF. The CDR3 nucleotides read TGTGCCAGCAGTCGGGACAGGGCGGATGGTTCACCCCTCCACTTT.

This rearrangement joins TRBV5-1 to TRBJ1-6; D remains unclear. The V and J ends lost 0 bases and 8 bases respectively, with 9 bases between them. The germline gives CDR1 SGHRS, CDR2 YFSETQ. CDR3 length: 14 residues. CDR3 sequence reads: CASSLGEDYSPLHF. The CDR3 nucleotides read TGCGCCAGCAGCTTGGGCGAGGATTATTCACCCCTCCACTTT.

As DNA, the CDR3 is TGCAGTGCTAGTTCACCACTGAAGGGCAATGAGCAGTTCTTC. This gives the protein CSASSPLKGNEQFF. The gene calls are TRBV20-1 and TRBJ2-1; no reliable D call. Per the germline V gene, CDR1 is DFQATT and CDR2 is SNEGSKA (reference sequence). The CDR3 consists of 14 residues. With 3 bases removed from V and 6 bases from J, the gap between germline ends came to 15 bases.

V is TRBV11-2 and J is TRBJ2-2; the D gene is possibly TRBD1 (6 bases). CDR1 is SGHAT, CDR2 FQNNGV, per germline. The CDR3 consists of 19 residues. The germline V and J ends were trimmed by 1 base and 1 base, with 19 bases remaining between them. The CDR3 DNA follows: TGTGCCAGCAGCTTAGGGATGTTTCTTAACAGGGAGAACACCGGGGAGCTGTTTTTT. This codes for CASSLGMFLNRENTGELFF.

At least ten counts were recorded for this clonotype. The chain links TRBV7-2 to TRBJ1-4, with D perhaps TRBD1 (5 bases). Trimming pared 5 bases from V and 1 base from J, leaving 11 bases between. Germline CDR1 reads SGHTA; CDR2 reads FQGNSA. The CDR3 covers 15 residues. The CDR3 DNA follows: TGTGCCAGCAGCCGAGGGGCGCTAACTAATGAAAAACTGTTTTTT. This translates into CASSRGALTNEKLFF.

This clonotype showed up just a few times. The V and J genes are TRBV12-3 or TRBV12-4 and TRBJ1-3; weak D call: TRBD1 (5 bases). V was pared by 4 bases and J by 4 bases, with 17 bases between. This CDR3 region has 16 residues. CDR3 sequence: CASSSGPKPPGNTIYF. DNA for the CDR3: TGTGCCAGCAGTTCGGGGCCGAAACCCCCCGGAAACACCATATATTTT.

Many counts were recorded for this clonotype. A much bigger clone sits one base away, suggesting this may be a read error. The genes are TRBV5-1 and TRBJ1-2; possible D gene TRBD1, 5 bases. V lost 0 bases and J lost 5, with 8 bases in between. The CDR3 consists of 13 residues. Germline CDR1 SGHRS, CDR2 YFSETQ. In nucleotides, the CDR3 is TGCGCCAGCAGCTTGGGACAGAAATATGGCTACACCTTC. This codes for CASSLGQKYGYTF.

This clonotype was picked up a small number of times. The chain combines TRBV12-3 or TRBV12-4 with TRBJ1-2, with 8 positions matching TRBD1. There are 15 residues in the CDR3. Trimming cost V 5 bases and J 7 bases; bases outside gene matches: 12. The CDR3 spells CASSARWAGGIGYTF. For the CDR3, the DNA is TGTGCCAGCAGTGCCAGATGGGCAGGGGGCATTGGCTACACCTTC.

V usage is TRBV10-2 and J usage is TRBJ1-5; 8 nucleotides align to TRBD1. V lost 3 bases and J lost 5; bases outside the gene matches: 9. The CDR3 has 16 residues. The germline gives CDR1 WSHSY, CDR2 SAAADI. This chain's CDR3 is CASSDGGQGFDQPQHF. DNA for the CDR3: TGCGCCAGCAGTGATGGCGGACAGGGATTTGATCAGCCCCAGCATTTT.

This clonotype was found a few times. The rearrangement joins TRBV5-6 to TRBJ2-3, with 9 bases that match TRBD2. The CDR3 totals 14 residues. Germline CDR1 is SGHDT and CDR2 is YYEEEE. Unmatched junction bases numbered 5, after V lost 5 bases and J lost 4 bases. CDR3: CASRGLAGADTQYF. The CDR3 DNA sequence: TGTGCCAGCAGGGGACTAGCAGGGGCAGATACGCAGTATTTT. The full variable domain, its missing parts supplied by reference TRBV5-6 and TRBJ2-3, is DAGVTQSPTHLIKTRGQQVTLRCSPKSGHDTVSWYQQALGQGPQFIFQYYEEEERQRGNFPDRFSGHQFPNYSSELNVNALLLGDSALYLCASRGLAGADTQYFGPGTRLTVL.

The J gene is TRBJ2-7, the V gene TRBV6-5; 7 nucleotides line up with TRBD1. Germline CDR1 reads MNHEY; CDR2 reads SVGAGI. CDR3 length equals 15 residues. Losses at the gene ends were 2 bases for V and 0 bases for J; bases not matched to a gene: 4. The CDR3 DNA reads TGTGCCAGCAGTTACAACCGGGACAGCTCCTACGAGCAGTACTTC. Translating it yields CASSYNRDSSYEQYF.

This clonotype was seen a few times. V gene TRBV7-9 combines with J gene TRBJ2-1; maybe TRBD1 (5 bases). The CDR3 runs 15 residues. The germline V gene encodes CDR1 SEHNR and CDR2 FQNEAQ (reference sequence). The germline V and J ends were trimmed by 5 bases and 7 bases, with 18 bases remaining between them. The CDR3 sequence is CASSLRGASPNEQFF. CDR3 nucleotide sequence: TGTGCCAGCAGCCTAAGGGGTGCCTCCCCAAATGAGCAGTTCTTC.

The chain recombines TRBV12-3 or TRBV12-4 with TRBJ1-1; possible D gene TRBD1, 6 bases. The CDR3 spans 14 residues. V lost 6 bases and J 1 base, leaving 12 bases between the germline ends. CDR3 in DNA: TGTGCCAGCAGACCCGGACAGAAGAACACTGAAGCTTTCTTT. This sequence encodes CASRPGQKNTEAFF.

The chain has TRBV12-3 or TRBV12-4 and TRBJ1-6; unclear D gene. The CDR3 runs to 16 residues. The germline V and J ends were trimmed by 5 bases and 0 bases, with 11 bases remaining between them. The CDR3 protein is CASSRKMSSYNSPLHF. The CDR3 bases are TGTGCCAGCAGTCGGAAGATGAGCTCCTATAATTCACCCCTCCACTTT.

CDR3 residues: CSASRPVGGTDTQYF. The CDR3 nucleotides read TGCAGTGCTTCGAGGCCAGTTGGGGGCACAGATACGCAGTATTTT. The genes are TRBV20-1 and TRBJ2-3; D unclear. CDR3 length equals 15 residues. V was shortened by 5 bases and J by 1 base, with 16 bases between the two germline ends. Germline V CDR1 and CDR2: DFQATT, SNEGSKA (reference sequence).

This clonotype came up a few times. The chain is built from TRBV7-2 and TRBJ2-2; 14 bases agree with TRBD2. After removal of 3 bases from V and 4 bases from J, the junction contained 4 bases not matched to a gene. The CDR3 is 17 residues long. Germline V gives CDR1 SGHTA, CDR2 FQGNSA. Here the CDR3 DNA reads TGTGCCAGCAGCTTCCACGGACTAGCGGGAGGCACCGGGGAGCTGTTTTTT. It yields the protein CASSFHGLAGGTGELFF.

The chain employs TRBV28 and TRBJ2-1, with D maybe TRBD2 (6 bases). In germline, CDR1 is MDHEN, CDR2 SYDVKM. The germline V and J ends were trimmed by 2 bases and 2 bases, with 13 bases remaining between them. This CDR3 spans 16 amino acids. In DNA, the CDR3 is TGTGCCAGCAGTTTAACCCAGACTAGAACCTACAATGAGCAGTTCTTC. Residues: CASSLTQTRTYNEQFF.

Only a few counts were recorded for this clonotype. The V gene is TRBV27, the J gene TRBJ2-6; 8 nucleotides agree with TRBD1. Germline lookup yields CDR1 MNHEY and CDR2 SMNVEV (reference sequence). This CDR3 is built from 18 residues. Trimming at V came to 4 bases and at J to 3 bases, leaving 11 bases not matched to a gene. CDR3 nucleotide sequence: TGTGCCAGCAGTTCCGGACAGGGACCACCAAGTGGGGCCAACGTCCTGACTTTC. Protein product: CASSSGQGPPSGANVLTF.

A few counts support this clonotype. The V call is TRBV7-8, the J call TRBJ2-2, with 12 bases aligning to TRBD2. V shed 4 bases and J 8 bases; nucleotides not matched to a gene: 5. The CDR3 has 15 amino acids. CDR1 is SGHVS, CDR2 FQNEAQ, per germline. In DNA form, the CDR3 reads TGTGCCAGCAGCTCAACCGGGACTAGCGGGGGGGAGCTGTTTTTT. Translating gives CASSSTGTSGGELFF.

This rearrangement joins TRBV6-5 to TRBJ1-1; D perhaps matches TRBD1 (6 bases). CDR3 length: 13 amino acids. V dropped 3 bases and J dropped 10 bases, with 15 bases sitting between them. Germline CDR1 MNHEY, CDR2 SVGAGI. The CDR3 protein is CASSYIGGRRAFF. CDR3 sequence (DNA): TGTGCCAGCAGTTATATCGGGGGGCGGAGAGCTTTCTTT.

There are many counts of this clonotype. V and J are TRBV20-1 and TRBJ2-1, with 9 bases identical to TRBD2. Losses at the gene ends were 0 bases for V and 7 bases for J; bases not matched to a gene: 4. Germline CDR1 reads DFQATT; CDR2 reads SNEGSKA (reference sequence). The CDR3 is made up of 14 amino acids. CDR3: CSARESSGANEQFF. The CDR3 region has the DNA TGCAGTGCTAGAGAGTCTAGCGGGGCGAATGAGCAGTTCTTC.

This clonotype was recorded a few times. V and J are TRBV20-1 and TRBJ2-5; 8 positions agree with TRBD2. V shed 4 bases and J 0 bases; nucleotides not matched to a gene: 7. Per the germline V gene, CDR1 is DFQATT and CDR2 is SNEGSKA (reference sequence). The CDR3 extends over 15 amino acids. The CDR3, as DNA: TGCAGTGCTACCCGGACTAGCCGGTACCAAGAGACCCAGTACTTC. Translation: CSATRTSRYQETQYF.

This clonotype was detected ten times or more. This chain connects TRBV7-2 to TRBJ2-7; D is uncertain. Germline CDR1 SGHTA, CDR2 FQGNSA. Trimming took off 1 base at V and 3 bases at J, with 10 bases between the two ends. This CDR3 has 14 residues. CDR3: CASSLGGSLYEQYF. CDR3 nucleotide sequence: TGTGCCAGCAGCTTAGGAGGCAGCCTCTACGAGCAGTACTTC.

This clonotype occurred a few times. The chain recombines TRBV20-1 with TRBJ2-7, with D unclear. Germline V gene sequence: CDR1 DFQATT, CDR2 SNEGSKA (reference sequence). Trimming left V 4 bases short and J 2 bases short, with 9 bases between. This CDR3 region has 12 residues. The CDR3 bases are TGCAGTGCTAAAACCCTAACCTACGAGCAGTACTTC. Protein product: CSAKTLTYEQYF.

This clonotype showed up just a few times. This sequence joins TRBV7-3 and TRBJ2-1, with D possibly being TRBD1 or TRBD2 (5 bases each). V was pared by 4 bases and J by 7 bases, with 20 bases between. The CDR3 consists of 16 residues. Germline lookup yields CDR1 SGHTA and CDR2 FQGTGA. CDR3 protein: CASSSPGTLKANEQFF. In nucleotides, the CDR3 is TGTGCCAGCAGCTCTCCCGGGACGCTTAAGGCAAATGAGCAGTTCTTC. The full variable domain, with the rest looked up from reference TRBV7-3 and TRBJ2-1, is GAGVSQTPSNKVTEKGKYVELRCDPISGHTALYWYRQSLGQGPEFLIYFQGTGAADDSGLPNDRFFAVRPEGSVSTLKIQRTERGDSAVYLCASSSPGTLKANEQFFGPGTRLTVL.

This clonotype was counted ten times or more. The V gene is TRBV10-3, the J gene TRBJ2-3; perhaps TRBD2 as D (6 bases). The V end was cut by 7 bases, the J end by 2 bases, with 10 bases between. This CDR3 contains 13 residues. Germline V gene lookup returns CDR1 ENHRY and CDR2 SYGVKD. CDR3 amino acids: CAINGGTTDTQYF. The CDR3 DNA reads TGTGCCATCAACGGGGGAACCACAGATACGCAGTATTTT.